Sequencing of this T cell receptor (beta chain) was carried out in a study of cytomegalovirus exposure and HLA in healthy donors. Overall study context: The platform used for the 120 or so validation repertoires matched that of the approximately 620 first-cohort repertoires, a later analysis reported. Study-wide points: Specific recognition of CMV antigens was confirmed in vitro for three chains (all CMV-associated). Cytomegalovirus status was reportedly diagnosed by the classifier with high sensitivity and specificity. The majority of TCR sequences were rare, yet some public TCRs appeared in many donors.

A word on this clone: Antigen: not known.

Germline V gene data show CDR1 as SGHAT and CDR2 as FQNNGV. CDR3 length: 13 amino acids. Trimming stripped 1 base from V and 5 bases from J, with 8 bases between. Assay used: immunoSEQ multiplex PCR; TCRdb lists only in-frame clones, some missing. The sample has about 190,000 clones; roughly four fifths are singletons. The chain is built from TRBV11-2 and TRBJ2-5; D gene unclear. This TCR was recovered from a woman between 18 and 30 years old in good health and CMV-seropositive. The material sequenced was PBMCs. CDR3 bases: TGTGCCAGCAGCTTAGTCCCAGTGGAGACCCAGTACTTC. This translates into CASSLVPVETQYF. The whole variable domain, remainder taken from reference TRBV11-2 and TRBJ2-5, is EAGVAQSPRYKIIEKRQSVAFWCNPISGHATLYWYQQILGQGPKLLIQFQNNGVVDDSQLPKDRFSAERLKGVDSTLKIQPAKLEDSAVYLCASSLVPVETQYFGPGTRLLVL.